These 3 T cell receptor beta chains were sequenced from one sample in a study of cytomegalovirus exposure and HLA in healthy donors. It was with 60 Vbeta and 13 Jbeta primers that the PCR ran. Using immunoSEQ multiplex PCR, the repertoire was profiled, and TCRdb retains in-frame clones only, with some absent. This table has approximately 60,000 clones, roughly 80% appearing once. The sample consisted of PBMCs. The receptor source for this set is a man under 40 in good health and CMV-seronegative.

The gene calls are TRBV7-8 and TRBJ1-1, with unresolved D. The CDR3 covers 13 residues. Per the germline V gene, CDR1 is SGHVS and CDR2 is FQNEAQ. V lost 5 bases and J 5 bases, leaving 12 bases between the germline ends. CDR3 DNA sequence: TGTGCCAGCAGCCCAAGGGAGTCGACTGAAGCTTTCTTT. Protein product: CASSPRESTEAFF.

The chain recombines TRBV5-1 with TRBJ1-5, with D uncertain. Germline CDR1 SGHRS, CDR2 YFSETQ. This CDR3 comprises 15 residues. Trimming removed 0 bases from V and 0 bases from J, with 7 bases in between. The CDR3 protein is CASSLDGISNQPQHF. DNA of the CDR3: TGCGCCAGCAGCTTGGACGGTATTAGCAATCAGCCCCAGCATTTT.

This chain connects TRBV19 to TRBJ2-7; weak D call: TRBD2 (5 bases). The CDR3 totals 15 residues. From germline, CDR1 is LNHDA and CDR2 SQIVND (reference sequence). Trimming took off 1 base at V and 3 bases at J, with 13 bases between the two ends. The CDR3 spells CASSIVTAGNYEQYF. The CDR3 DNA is TGTGCCAGTAGTATAGTCACAGCCGGGAACTACGAGCAGTACTTC.